Shown below are 21 T cell receptor beta chains from a single sample sequenced in a study of shared clonotypes between healthy human individuals. The protocol was immunoSEQ multiplex PCR, while the TCRdb copy is restricted to in-frame clones and leaves out a portion. The sample yields more than 400,000 clones, 81% seen once. Sample: PBMCs. These receptors were taken from a woman aged 40 to 50 in good health. Some clones in this sample may be carry-over from other donors' samples.

The gene calls are TRBV10-3 and TRBJ2-1, with 7 bases aligning to TRBD1. The CDR3 spans 14 residues. V was pared by 7 bases and J by 8 bases, with 11 bases of the junction left unmatched. The germline V gene encodes CDR1 ENHRY and CDR2 SYGVKD. The CDR3 protein is CAITQTGTLDEQFF. CDR3 sequence (DNA): TGTGCCATCACCCAGACAGGGACCCTTGATGAGCAGTTCTTC.

J is TRBJ2-2 and V is TRBV7-3, with D unclear. Trimming stripped 5 bases from V and 0 bases from J, with 13 bases between. The CDR3 is made up of 16 amino acids. The germline V gene encodes CDR1 SGHTA and CDR2 FQGTGA. The CDR3 DNA is TGTGCCAGCAGCCCGTCTTCGAGTCCGAACACCGGGGAGCTGTTTTTT. It codes for CASSPSSSPNTGELFF.

The chain recombines TRBV4-2 with TRBJ2-7, with TRBD1 identical over 8 bases. J gave up 3 bases and V 6 bases, and 16 bases lay outside the gene matches. The CDR3 contains 17 residues. Germline lookup yields CDR1 LGHNA and CDR2 YNFKEQ. The DNA of the CDR3 is TGTGCCAGCAGTCGGGGGTCGACAGGGGACGCAAGCTACGAGCAGTACTTC. This sequence encodes CASSRGSTGDASYEQYF.

This chain joins TRBV6-6 and TRBJ2-7; 9 bases agree with TRBD2. The CDR3 is made up of 16 amino acids. The trim removed 9 bases at V and 5 bases at J, leaving 17 bases unmatched. Germline V gene lookup returns CDR1 MNHNY and CDR2 SVGAGI (reference sequence). CDR3 DNA sequence: TGTGCCAGTGGGAGGGGCGGGAGGGCCTTGGGCGACGAGCAGTACTTC. It is translated as CASGRGGRALGDEQYF.

The chain is built from TRBV6-1 and TRBJ1-2; 9 nucleotides line up with TRBD1. CDR1 and CDR2 from the germline V gene are MNHNS and SASEGT. This CDR3 is built from 18 residues. With V trimmed by 2 bases and J by 3 bases, 13 bases remained unmatched. The DNA for the CDR3 is TGTGCCAGCAGTGAATACCACGGGACAGGGACTGTCGACTATGGCTACACCTTC. Residues: CASSEYHGTGTVDYGYTF.

This clone was counted once. The junction does not match germline at one end; this may be a read error. The chain couples TRBV9 to TRBJ2-3, with TRBD2 matching 12 bases. Germline V gene data show CDR1 as SGDLS and CDR2 as YYNGEE. The CDR3 extends over 17 amino acids. For the CDR3, the DNA is TGTGCCGGCAGCGTGGACCTGACTAGCGGGAGCGCAGATACGCAGTATTTT. It is translated as CAGSVDLTSGSADTQYF.

Notes on this clone: A far more abundant clone sits one base away, making this likely a read error. V and J are TRBV5-1 and TRBJ2-3; D not resolved. This CDR3 is built from 14 residues. V was shortened by 3 bases and J by 0 bases, with 8 bases between the two germline ends. The germline V gene encodes CDR1 SGHRS and CDR2 YFSETQ. The CDR3 nucleotides are TGCGCCAGCAGCTCAAGCGTGAGCACAGATACGCAGTATTTT. Translating gives CASSSSVSTDTQYF. The full variable domain, with the rest looked up from reference TRBV5-1 and TRBJ2-3, is KAGVTQTPRYLIKTRGQQVTLSCSPISGHRSVSWYQQTPGQGLQFLFEYFSETQRNKGNFPGRFSGRQFSNSRSEMNVSTLELGDSALYLCASSSSVSTDTQYFGPGTRLTVL.

The chain has TRBV10-2 and TRBJ2-5; D is ambiguous. Germline V lookup: CDR1 WSHSY, CDR2 SAAADI. The CDR3 spans 14 residues. The V gene lost 3 bases and the J gene lost 1 base, with 9 bases spanning the gap. The CDR3 loop reads CASSEGQFQETQYF. The CDR3 nucleotides are TGCGCCAGCAGTGAAGGGCAGTTCCAAGAGACCCAGTACTTC.

This clone was seen only a few times. V and J are TRBV7-3 and TRBJ1-1, with 11 bases aligning to TRBD1. CDR1 and CDR2 from the germline V gene are SGHTA and FQGTGA. With 5 bases clipped from V and 8 bases from J, the junction kept 4 bases outside the gene matches. The CDR3 has 13 amino acids. CDR3 DNA sequence: TGTGCCAGCAGCCGGACAGGGGGCGGAGAAGCTTTCTTT. Translated, it gives CASSRTGGGEAFF.

Worth noting for this clone: A far larger clone is one base from this, pointing to a likely read error. The same CDR3 is also encoded by other DNA sequences in this sample. The chain combines TRBV6-1 with TRBJ2-6; no clear D gene. This CDR3 contains 15 residues. The germline V gene has CDR1 MNHNS and CDR2 SASEGT. Here the CDR3 DNA reads TGTGCCAGCAGTGGGACCCAGTCTGGAGCCAACGTCCTGACTTTC. It translates to CASSGTQSGANVLTF.

This clone showed up just a few times. A single base is all that separates this from a far larger clone, so a read error is likely. This CDR3 is also generated by other DNA sequences in the sample. This sequence joins TRBV30 and TRBJ2-6; D gene ambiguous. The CDR3 extends over 16 amino acids. Germline lookup yields CDR1 GTSNPN and CDR2 SVGIG (reference sequence). V lost 2 bases, J lost 4 bases, and 15 bases lay in between. The CDR3, as DNA: TGTGCCTGGAGTCGCATCGGGTCAGTCGGGGCCAACGTCCTGACTTTC. Translation gives CAWSRIGSVGANVLTF.

The rearrangement uses TRBV19 and TRBJ1-1; unclear D gene. This CDR3 has 13 residues. V lost 5 bases to trimming and J lost 1 base, with 8 bases between them. Germline CDR1 and CDR2: LNHDA and SQIVND (reference sequence). The CDR3, as DNA: TGTGCCAGTAGTCTCGAAAGGAACACTGAAGCTTTCTTT. Translated: CASSLERNTEAFF.

This clone was counted between two and nine times. The identical CDR3 is also encoded by other nucleotide sequences in the sample. The rearrangement uses TRBV5-4 and TRBJ1-1, with D possibly matching TRBD1 (5 bases). The V gene's germline CDR1 is SGHNT and CDR2 YYREEE (reference sequence). The CDR3 is made up of 14 amino acids. Trimming removed 0 bases at V and 5 bases at J, with 11 bases between. CDR3 nucleotides: TGTGCCAGCAGCTTGGCCGGGGGAGGGACTGAAGCTTTCTTT. Its protein is CASSLAGGGTEAFF.

The chain uses TRBV2 and TRBJ1-2, with TRBD1 as a possible D gene (5 bases). The V end lost 4 bases, the J end lost 6 bases, and 9 bases lay between the germline ends. In germline, CDR1 is SNHLY, CDR2 FYNNEI. This CDR3 has 12 residues. The CDR3 loop is CASSAGEDGYTF. DNA of the CDR3: TGTGCCAGCAGTGCGGGGGAGGATGGCTACACCTTC.

The chain carries TRBV2 and TRBJ2-1, with TRBD2 matching over 8 bases. The CDR3 has 17 residues. The germline CDR1 and CDR2 sequences are SNHLY and FYNNEI. V lost 2 bases, J lost 0 bases, and 6 bases stayed unmatched. CDR3: CASSELSGASSYNEQFF. In nucleotides, the CDR3 is TGTGCCAGCAGTGAACTTAGCGGGGCCAGCTCCTACAATGAGCAGTTCTTC.

This clone was observed a handful of times. In the same sample, other DNA sequences code for this CDR3. The V and J genes are TRBV5-5 and TRBJ2-7, with 7 bases aligning to TRBD1. CDR3 size: 14 residues. Germline V gene data show CDR1 as SGHKS and CDR2 as YYEKEE (reference sequence). The ends lost 4 bases at V and 1 base at J; junction bases unmatched: 5. CDR3 sequence: CASSPTGSSYEQYF. The CDR3 region has the DNA TGTGCCAGCAGCCCGACAGGGTCGTCCTACGAGCAGTACTTC.

In its sample, this clone was seen many times. Other DNA variants within this sample encode the same CDR3. The chain employs TRBV28 and TRBJ2-2; D is perhaps TRBD2 (6 bases). Trimming cost V 3 bases and J 4 bases, with 9 bases left between them. CDR3 length: 14 amino acids. The V gene's germline CDR1 is MDHEN and CDR2 SYDVKM. The CDR3: CASSFAGTTGELFF. In DNA, the CDR3 is TGTGCCAGCAGTTTTGCGGGAACCACCGGGGAGCTGTTTTTT.

The chain carries TRBV5-4 and TRBJ2-5; D perhaps matches TRBD1 (6 bases). CDR1 is SGHNT and CDR2 is YYREEE in the germline V gene (reference sequence). There are 15 residues in the CDR3. Trimming took 0 bases from V and 0 from J, leaving 9 bases between them. The CDR3 DNA follows: TGTGCCAGCAGCTTGGACCAGGGGTACCAAGAGACCCAGTACTTC. It encodes CASSLDQGYQETQYF.

Here the CDR3 reads CASSLARGASREYF. CDR3 in DNA: TGTGCCAGCAGCTTAGCGAGGGGGGCATCCAGGGAGTACTTC. The genes are TRBV7-2 and TRBJ2-7; D may be TRBD1 or TRBD2 (6 bases each). V was shortened by 0 bases and J by 11 bases, with 17 bases between the two germline ends. The CDR3 loop spans 14 amino acids. CDR1 is SGHTA, CDR2 FQGNSA, per germline.

The chain is built from TRBV19 and TRBJ2-7, with TRBD2 as a possible D gene (5 bases). Per the germline V gene, CDR1 is LNHDA and CDR2 is SQIVND (reference sequence). V was clipped by 7 bases and J by 4 bases, with 17 bases between them. This CDR3 has 14 amino acids. In DNA form, the CDR3 reads TGTGCCAGTAAAGCGGAACTAATGAGTTACGAGCAGTACTTC. Amino acids: CASKAELMSYEQYF.

This clone has just one count. The genes are TRBV10-3 and TRBJ2-5; D possibly corresponds to TRBD2 (6 bases). Germline CDR1 and CDR2: ENHRY and SYGVKD. V lost 6 bases to trimming and J lost 7 bases, with 18 bases between them. The CDR3 has 14 amino acids. This CDR3 reads CAISDGLAWMTQYF. As DNA, the CDR3 is TGTGCCATCAGCGATGGGCTAGCGTGGATGACCCAGTACTTC.